These T cell receptor beta chains were read from a single sample in a study of shared clonotypes between healthy human individuals. TCRdb's table, derived via immunoSEQ multiplex PCR, lists solely in-frame clones and lacks some. The repertoire consists of about 2.3 million clones, with 92% occurring once and the leading ten covering approximately 0.4%. Sequencing used naive CD4+ T cells from PBMCs. The receptor set was obtained from a man between 18 and 35 years old in good health. Some clones in this sample may be carry-over from other donors' samples. Each CDR3 is given with its conserved first and last residue. A D gene is named only where the DNA matches it firmly. Not every row has a clone size; where given, it reads once, few, many or a size class.

>-|TRBV11-2|TRBJ2-4|-
CASSSGPAKNIQYF
TGTGCCAGCAGCTCAGGACCCGCCAAAAACATTCAGTACTTC
>-|TRBV2|TRBJ1-5|once
CASSPPQHF
TGTGCCAGCAGTCCACCCCAGCATTTT
>TRBD1|TRBV27|TRBJ2-4|-
CASSPGQHIAKNIQYF
TGTGCCAGCAGTCCGGGACAGCACATAGCCAAAAACATTCAGTACTTC
>TRBD1|TRBV5-4|TRBJ2-4|-
CASSLGGAGNIQYF
TGTGCCAGCAGCCTAGGGGGCGCGGGAAACATTCAGTACTTC
>-|TRBV4-3|TRBJ1-5|-
CASSQQQGREQPQHF
TGCGCCAGCAGCCAACAACAGGGAAGGGAGCAGCCCCAGCATTTT
>-|TRBV6-6|TRBJ1-2|-
CASSRDGNYGYTF
TGTGCCAGCAGTCGGGACGGGAACTATGGCTACACCTTC
>-|TRBV7-3|TRBJ2-2|-
CASSFPNTGELFF
TGTGCCAGCAGCTTCCCGAATACCGGGGAGCTGTTTTTT
>TRBD1|TRBV28|TRBJ1-1|-
CASSPPRRGRGTEAFF
TGTGCCAGCAGTCCCCCCCGTAGGGGGCGAGGCACTGAAGCTTTCTTT
>TRBD2|TRBV7-8|TRBJ2-1|-
CASSLELAGGEGQFF
TGTGCCAGCAGCTTAGAACTAGCGGGAGGGGAGGGGCAGTTCTTC
>-|TRBV25-1|TRBJ1-2|-
CASSESWPPYGYTF
TGTGCCAGCAGTGAATCTTGGCCCCCTTATGGCTACACCTTC
>-|TRBV5-1|TRBJ2-3|-
CASSFGRTFGTDTQYF
TGCGCCAGCAGCTTCGGGCGGACGTTCGGCACAGATACGCAGTATTTT
>TRBD2|TRBV9|TRBJ2-3|-
CASSVTSGSVDTQYF
TGTGCCAGCAGCGTGACTAGCGGGAGCGTCGATACGCAGTATTTT
>-|TRBV4-1|TRBJ1-5|-
CASSPGRVSTQPQHF
TGCGCCAGCAGCCCCGGGAGGGTCAGTACTCAGCCCCAGCATTTT
>TRBD1|TRBV28|TRBJ1-1|once
CASSFHIQLNRGLNTEAFF
TGTGCCAGCAGTTTCCATATTCAGCTAAACAGGGGGCTCAACACTGAAGCTTTCTTT
>TRBD2|TRBV5-1|TRBJ2-3|-
CASSLLAGGQDTQYF
TGCGCCAGCAGCTTACTAGCGGGAGGGCAAGATACGCAGTATTTT
>-|TRBV6-1|TRBJ2-1|-
CAGQGNLNNEQFF
TGTGCCGGGCAGGGGAACTTGAACAATGAGCAGTTCTTC
>-|TRBV18|TRBJ2-7|-
CASSPPPGTYEQYF
TGTGCCAGCTCACCACCGCCAGGGACCTACGAGCAGTACTTC
>-|TRBV6-5|TRBJ2-3|-
CASSPPGGGDTQYF
TGTGCCAGCAGCCCACCCGGAGGGGGAGATACGCAGTATTTT
>TRBD1|TRBV7-3|TRBJ2-7|-
CASSLQGGMDEQYF
TGTGCCAGCAGCTTACAAGGGGGCATGGACGAGCAGTACTTC
>TRBD2|TRBV25-1|TRBJ2-1|-
CASSDPGRWGNNEQFF
TGTGCCAGCAGTGATCCCGGGAGGTGGGGTAACAATGAGCAGTTCTTC
>-|TRBV5-1|TRBJ1-2|-
CASSLALGQYGYTF
TGCGCCAGCAGCTTGGCGCTTGGACAGTATGGCTACACCTTC
>-|TRBV28|TRBJ1-2|once
CASRQAGETNYGYTF
TGTGCCAGCAGACAAGCGGGCGAGACTAACTATGGCTACACCTTC
>-|TRBV28|TRBJ2-2|-
CASSPWRGTNTGELFF
TGTGCCAGCTCACCCTGGAGGGGGACCAACACCGGGGAGCTGTTTTTT
>-|TRBV5-1|TRBJ2-2|-
CASSELQGRTGELFF
TGCGCCAGCAGCGAATTACAGGGTAGAACCGGGGAGCTGTTTTTT
>TRBD1|TRBV18|TRBJ1-5|once
CASSPTGTALGQPQHF
TGTGCCAGCTCCCCGACCGGGACAGCGCTCGGACAGCCCCAGCATTTT
>-|TRBV5-5|TRBJ1-5|once
CASSLEGGLSNQPQHF
TGTGCCAGCAGCTTAGAGGGGGGACTAAGCAATCAGCCCCAGCATTTT
>-|TRBV28|TRBJ2-7|-
CASQDGRTYEQYF
TGTGCCAGCCAAGACGGGCGAACCTACGAGCAGTACTTC
>-|TRBV25-1|TRBJ1-1|-
CASRNGQRTEAFF
TGTGCCAGCAGAAACGGACAGCGCACTGAAGCTTTCTTT
>TRBD1|TRBV7-2|TRBJ1-5|-
CASSPQGGVNQPQHF
TGTGCCAGCAGCCCGCAGGGGGGGGTCAATCAGCCCCAGCATTTT
>-|TRBV20-1|TRBJ1-2|-
CRGAEDYGYTF
TGCAGGGGGGCGGAGGACTATGGCTACACCTTC
>TRBD2|TRBV5-1|TRBJ2-1|-
CASSFLAGPYNEQFF
TGCGCCAGCAGCTTTCTAGCGGGACCTTACAATGAGCAGTTCTTC
>-|TRBV5-4|TRBJ1-2|-
CASSKTRDDYGYTF
TGTGCCAGCAGCAAGACCCGGGACGACTATGGCTACACCTTC
>-|TRBV28|TRBJ1-2|-
CASSATSRHPSYTF
TGTGCCAGCAGCGCAACCTCAAGACATCCTAGTTACACCTTC
>-|TRBV6-5|TRBJ1-1|-
CASSYRANTEAFF
TGTGCCAGCAGTTACAGGGCGAACACTGAAGCTTTCTTT
>-|TRBV6-8|TRBJ1-1|-
CASSTASGDWEAFF
TGTGCCAGCAGCACCGCCAGTGGGGACTGGGAAGCTTTCTTT
>TRBD1|TRBV7-9|TRBJ2-1|-
CASSLGLIVGQGFNEQFF
TGTGCCAGCAGCTTAGGGCTGATAGTGGGACAGGGTTTCAATGAGCAGTTCTTC
>-|TRBV20-1|TRBJ1-2|-
CSAMDYGYTF
TGCAGTGCCATGGACTATGGCTACACCTTC
>-|TRBV27|TRBJ2-5|-
CASSLSPPTGTQYF
TGTGCCAGCAGTTTATCCCCACCGACGGGGACCCAGTACTTC
>TRBD2|TRBV7-8|TRBJ2-7|-
CASSLQLAGVTEQYF
TGTGCCAGCAGCTTACAGCTAGCGGGAGTGACCGAGCAGTACTTC
>-|TRBV4-3|TRBJ2-5|-
CASSLRGGQETQYF
TGCGCCAGCAGCCTTAGGGGGGGCCAAGAGACCCAGTACTTC
>TRBD2|TRBV4-2|TRBJ2-7|once
CASSPGTTYEQYF
TGTGCCAGCAGCCCGGGGACTACCTACGAGCAGTACTTC